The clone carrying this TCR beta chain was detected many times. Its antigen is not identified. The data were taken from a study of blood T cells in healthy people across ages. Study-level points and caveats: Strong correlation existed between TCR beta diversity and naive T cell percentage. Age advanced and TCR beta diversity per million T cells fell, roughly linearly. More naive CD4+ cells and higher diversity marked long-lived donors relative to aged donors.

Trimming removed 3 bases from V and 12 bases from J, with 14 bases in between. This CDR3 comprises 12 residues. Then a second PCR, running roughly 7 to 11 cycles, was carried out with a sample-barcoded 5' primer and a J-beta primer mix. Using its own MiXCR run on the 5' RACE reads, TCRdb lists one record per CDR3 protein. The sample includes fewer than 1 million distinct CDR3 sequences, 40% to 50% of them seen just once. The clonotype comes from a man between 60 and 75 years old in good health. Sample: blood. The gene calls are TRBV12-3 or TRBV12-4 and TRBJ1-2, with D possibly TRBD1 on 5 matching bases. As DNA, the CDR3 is TGTGCCAGCAGTTTTCCCCGGGGGGGAAACACCTTC. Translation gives CASSFPRGGNTF.